The 3 T cell receptor beta chains in this list originate from one sample, sequenced in a study of control samples from healthy donors and cancer patients (dated by TCRdb to 2019 to 2021). Library prep was done by the immunoSEQ multiplex PCR assay. Imported from immuneACCESS, the table was reduced by TCRdb to in-frame sequences with V and J called. These copies leave out some clones; in studies compared against another copy, an unresolved V gene accounts for under half, and the cause of the remainder is not known. The sample profile shows fewer than 110,000 clones; around nine tenths of them were found once. Jointly, the top ten make up more than 7% of the sample. The specimen sequenced was blood. These receptors were taken from a man aged 25-45 years in good health.

In its sample, this clone ranks as large. V and J are TRBV27 and TRBJ1-2; TRBD1 is a possible D gene (6 bases). From germline, CDR1 is MNHEY and CDR2 SMNVEV (reference sequence). V dropped 1 base and J dropped 2 bases, with 8 bases sitting between them. The CDR3 contains 14 residues. Here the CDR3 DNA reads TGTGCCAGCAGTTTATTGGGGGCAAACTATGGCTACACCTTC. It yields the protein CASSLLGANYGYTF.

The CDR3 DNA sequence: TGTGCCAGCTCACCGGACAGGGTCGGGCAGCCCCAGCATTTT. Encoded protein: CASSPDRVGQPQHF. The chain employs TRBV18 and TRBJ1-5, with 8 bases that match TRBD1. Germline CDR1 reads KGHSH; CDR2 reads LQKENI. V lost 3 bases, J lost 7 bases, and 5 bases stayed unmatched. The CDR3 totals 14 residues.

The chain joins TRBV24-1 to TRBJ1-3, with D uncertain. Trimming left V 4 bases short and J 0 bases short, with 15 bases between. The CDR3 spans 17 residues. CDR1 is KGHDR, CDR2 SFDVKD, per germline. CDR3 nucleotides: TGTGCCACCAGTGACTCAAAGGGAGGGTTCTCTGGAAACACCATATATTTT. This encodes CATSDSKGGFSGNTIYF.